Sequencing of this T cell receptor beta chain was carried out in a study of blood T cell repertoires in COVID-19. Only in-frame clones appear in the TCRdb table, and some are missing; sequencing was by immunoSEQ multiplex PCR. This table has approximately 350,000 clones, 91% appearing once. The V segment lost 0 bases and the J segment 9 bases; nucleotides outside the gene matches: 15. Germline CDR1 reads LGHNA; CDR2 reads YSLEER. This CDR3 spans 17 amino acids. The sample consisted of peripheral blood. The receptor's source is a woman aged 18-29 years who had recovered from COVID-19. The chain combines TRBV4-3 with TRBJ1-2, with 8 bases fitting TRBD1. DNA for the CDR3: TGCGCCAGCAGCCAAGATGTAGGGCGGGACAGGCCTATAAGCTACACCTTC. Protein product: CASSQDVGRDRPISYTF.